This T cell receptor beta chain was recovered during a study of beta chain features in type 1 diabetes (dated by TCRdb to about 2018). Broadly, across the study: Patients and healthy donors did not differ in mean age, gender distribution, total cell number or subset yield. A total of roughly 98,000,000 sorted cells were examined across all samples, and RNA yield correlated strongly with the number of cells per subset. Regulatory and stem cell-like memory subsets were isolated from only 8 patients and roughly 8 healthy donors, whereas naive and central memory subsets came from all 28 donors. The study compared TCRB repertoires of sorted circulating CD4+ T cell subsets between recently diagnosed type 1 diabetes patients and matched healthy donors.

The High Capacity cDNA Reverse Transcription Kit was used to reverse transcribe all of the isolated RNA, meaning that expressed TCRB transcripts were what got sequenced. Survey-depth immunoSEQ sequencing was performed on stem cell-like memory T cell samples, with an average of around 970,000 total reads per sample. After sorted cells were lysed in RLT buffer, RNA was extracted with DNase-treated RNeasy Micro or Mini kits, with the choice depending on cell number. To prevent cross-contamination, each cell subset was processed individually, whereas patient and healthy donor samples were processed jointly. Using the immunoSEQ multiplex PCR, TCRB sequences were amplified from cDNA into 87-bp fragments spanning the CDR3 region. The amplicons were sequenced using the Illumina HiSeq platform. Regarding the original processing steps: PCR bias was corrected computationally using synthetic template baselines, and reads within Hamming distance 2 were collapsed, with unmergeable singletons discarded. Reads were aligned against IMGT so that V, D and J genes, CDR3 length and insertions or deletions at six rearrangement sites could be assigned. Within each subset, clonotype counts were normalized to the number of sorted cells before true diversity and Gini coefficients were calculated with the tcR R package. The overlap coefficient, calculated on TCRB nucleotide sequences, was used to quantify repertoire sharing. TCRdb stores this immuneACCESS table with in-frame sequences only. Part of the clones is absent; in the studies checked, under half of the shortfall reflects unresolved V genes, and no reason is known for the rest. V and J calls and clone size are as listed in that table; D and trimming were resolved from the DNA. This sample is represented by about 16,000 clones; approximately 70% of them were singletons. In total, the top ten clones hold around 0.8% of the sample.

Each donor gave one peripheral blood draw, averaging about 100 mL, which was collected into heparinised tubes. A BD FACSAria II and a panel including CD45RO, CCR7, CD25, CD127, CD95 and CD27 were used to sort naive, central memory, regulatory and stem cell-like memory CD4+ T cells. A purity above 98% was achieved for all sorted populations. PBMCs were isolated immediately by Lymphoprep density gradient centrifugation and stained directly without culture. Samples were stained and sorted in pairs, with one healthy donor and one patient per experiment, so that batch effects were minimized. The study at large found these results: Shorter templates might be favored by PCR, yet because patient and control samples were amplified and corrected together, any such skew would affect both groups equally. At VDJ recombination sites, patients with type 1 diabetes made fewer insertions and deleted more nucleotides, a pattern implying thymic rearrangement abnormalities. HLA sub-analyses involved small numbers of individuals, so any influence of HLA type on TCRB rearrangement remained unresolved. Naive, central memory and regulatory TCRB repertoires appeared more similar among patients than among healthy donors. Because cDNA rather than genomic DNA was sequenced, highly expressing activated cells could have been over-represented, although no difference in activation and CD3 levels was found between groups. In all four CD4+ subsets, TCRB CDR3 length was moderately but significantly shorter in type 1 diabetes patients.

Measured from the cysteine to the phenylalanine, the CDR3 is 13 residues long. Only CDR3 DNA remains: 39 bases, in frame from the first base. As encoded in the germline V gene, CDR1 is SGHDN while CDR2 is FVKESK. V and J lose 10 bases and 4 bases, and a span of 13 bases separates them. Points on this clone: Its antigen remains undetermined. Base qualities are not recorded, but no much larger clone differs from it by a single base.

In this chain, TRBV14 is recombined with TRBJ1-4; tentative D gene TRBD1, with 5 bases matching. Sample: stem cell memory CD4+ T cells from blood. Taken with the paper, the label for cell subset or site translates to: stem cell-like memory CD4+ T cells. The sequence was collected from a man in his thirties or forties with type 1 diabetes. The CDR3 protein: CATQRGHNEKLFF. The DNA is TGTGCCACCCAGCGGGGCCATAATGAAAAACTGTTTTTT.